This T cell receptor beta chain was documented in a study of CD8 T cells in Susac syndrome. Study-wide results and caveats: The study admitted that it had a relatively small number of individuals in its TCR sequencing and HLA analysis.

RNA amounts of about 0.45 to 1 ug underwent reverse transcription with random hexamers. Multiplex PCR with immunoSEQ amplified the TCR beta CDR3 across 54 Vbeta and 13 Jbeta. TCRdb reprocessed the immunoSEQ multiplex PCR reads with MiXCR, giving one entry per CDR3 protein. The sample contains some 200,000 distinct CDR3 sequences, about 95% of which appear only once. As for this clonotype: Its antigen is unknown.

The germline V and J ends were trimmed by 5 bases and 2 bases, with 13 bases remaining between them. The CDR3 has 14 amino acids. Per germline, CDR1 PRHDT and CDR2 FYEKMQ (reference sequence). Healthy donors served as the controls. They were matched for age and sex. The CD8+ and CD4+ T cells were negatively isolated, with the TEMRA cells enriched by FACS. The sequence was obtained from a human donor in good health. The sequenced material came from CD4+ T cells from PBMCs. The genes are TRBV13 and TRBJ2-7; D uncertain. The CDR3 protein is CASSHVTSTYEQYF. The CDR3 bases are TGTGCCAGCAGCCACGTGACAAGTACCTACGAGCAGTACTTC.